Here is one T cell receptor beta chain with its context. This sample was included in a study of CD8 T cells in ankylosing spondylitis. TCR beta libraries were made by quantitative 5'-RACE with molecular barcodes. TCRdb fed the 5' RACE reads into MiXCR, producing one record per CDR3 protein. The data hold about 300,000 distinct CDR3 sequences, with 20% observed a single time. The sequence came from a female donor with ankylosing spondylitis or in good health (not recorded which). Sequences were obtained from blood, either unsorted or a sorted T cell fraction (not recorded which).

The DNA for the CDR3 is TGTGCCAGCAGTGAACCTCAACCCGGACAGGGGGACCAGAAGAACACCGGGGAGCTGTTTTTT. Protein sequence: CASSEPQPGQGDQKNTGELFF. The chain links TRBV2 to TRBJ2-2; 10 positions match TRBD1. Germline values: CDR1 SNHLY, CDR2 FYNNEI. The CDR3 loop spans 21 amino acids. The trim removed 2 bases at V and 1 base at J, leaving 16 bases unmatched.